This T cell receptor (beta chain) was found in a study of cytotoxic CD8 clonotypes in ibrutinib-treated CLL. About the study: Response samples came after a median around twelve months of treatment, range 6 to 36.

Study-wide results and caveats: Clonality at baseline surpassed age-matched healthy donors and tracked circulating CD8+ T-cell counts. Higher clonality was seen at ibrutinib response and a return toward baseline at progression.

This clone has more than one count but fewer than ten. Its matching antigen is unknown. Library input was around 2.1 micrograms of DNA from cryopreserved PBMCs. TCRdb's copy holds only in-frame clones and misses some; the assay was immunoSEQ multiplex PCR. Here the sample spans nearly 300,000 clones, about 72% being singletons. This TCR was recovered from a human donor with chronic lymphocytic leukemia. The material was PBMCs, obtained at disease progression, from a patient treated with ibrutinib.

The CDR3: CASSQAGTGGYGYTF. The DNA for the CDR3 is TGCGCCAGCAGCCAGGCCGGGACAGGGGGCTATGGCTACACCTTC. This chain uses TRBV4-1 with TRBJ1-2; 11 bases are a match to TRBD1. The V gene's germline CDR1 is MGHRA and CDR2 YSYEKL. Trimming at V came to 3 bases and at J to 4 bases, leaving 4 bases not matched to a gene. This CDR3 spans 15 amino acids.